The present TCR beta chain was sequenced within a study of identical twins. The study, taken as a whole, reports: Memory repertoires lacked the insertion deficit that abundant cord blood beta clonotypes showed.

This clonotype showed up many times. Its specificity is unknown. MiXCR, applied by TCRdb to the 5' RACE reads, yields one record per CDR3 protein. The sample shows 400,000 to 500,000 distinct CDR3 sequences, around 18% of them seen only once. This CDR3 region has 16 residues. V gave up 1 base and J gave up 0 bases, with 11 bases separating them. The germline V gene has CDR1 LGHDT and CDR2 YNNKEL (reference sequence). The receptor's source is a man in his fifties or sixties in good health. The genes are TRBV3-1 and TRBJ2-3; possible D gene TRBD2, 6 bases. The sequenced material came from naive T cells sorted from blood. The CDR3 bases are TGTGCCAGCAGCCAAGTGCTAGCGACTAGCACAGATACGCAGTATTTT. Translation gives CASSQVLATSTDTQYF.